The 10 T cell receptor beta chains below come from one sample, sequenced in a study of blood T cell repertoires in COVID-19. TCRdb's copy holds only in-frame clones and misses some; the assay was immunoSEQ multiplex PCR. This table holds about 310,000 clones, about nine tenths found once. The sequencing input was PBMCs or T cells enriched from blood (not recorded which). The receptors derive from a woman aged 40 to 50 who had recovered from COVID-19.

This clone was picked up many times. The rearrangement uses TRBV5-1 and TRBJ2-7; 10 nucleotides agree with TRBD1. With V trimmed by 2 bases and J by 4 bases, 12 bases remained unmatched. CDR3 size: 17 residues. Germline assignment: CDR1 SGHRS and CDR2 YFSETQ. CDR3 sequence (DNA): TGCGCCAGCAGCTTATATCCGGTGGGACAGGGGATATACGAGCAGTACTTC. Protein product: CASSLYPVGQGIYEQYF.

The J gene is TRBJ2-2, the V gene TRBV24-1, with D maybe TRBD1 (6 bases). This CDR3 has 16 residues. Germline CDR1 reads KGHDR; CDR2 reads SFDVKD. V was shortened by 5 bases and J by 2 bases, with 14 bases between the two germline ends. The CDR3 reads CATSVPGTPNTGELFF. The CDR3 DNA sequence: TGTGCCACCAGTGTCCCCGGGACACCTAACACCGGGGAGCTGTTTTTT.

The chain employs TRBV7-9 and TRBJ1-4; 8 bases align to TRBD1. V lost 5 bases, J lost 7 bases, and 9 bases stayed unmatched. The CDR3 covers 15 residues. From germline, CDR1 is SEHNR and CDR2 FQNEAQ (reference sequence). CDR3 coding DNA: TGTGCCAGCAGCCCTTTCCAGGGGGCGGGTGAAAAACTGTTTTTT. The encoded protein is CASSPFQGAGEKLFF.

The CDR3: CASSGWHRETEAFF. The CDR3 nucleotides read TGTGCCAGCAGCGGGTGGCACCGGGAGACTGAAGCTTTCTTT. The chain is built from TRBV6-5 and TRBJ1-1; D not certain. CDR1 and CDR2 (germline): MNHEY, SVGAGI. V lost 6 bases and J lost 5, with 16 bases in between. This CDR3 has 14 residues.

The chain has TRBV5-4 and TRBJ2-7; 9 bases fit TRBD1. This CDR3 contains 15 residues. V lost 4 bases, J lost 2 bases, and 7 bases stayed unmatched. Germline V gene lookup returns CDR1 SGHNT and CDR2 YYREEE (reference sequence). The CDR3 region has the DNA TGTGCCAGCAGCACACAACAGGGGGCAACCTACGAGCAGTACTTC. It is translated as CASSTQQGATYEQYF.

This clone was recorded a few times. The chain carries TRBV7-3 and TRBJ2-7; 9 nucleotides match TRBD2. Germline V gene data show CDR1 as SGHTA and CDR2 as FQGTGA. V shed 5 bases and J 5 bases; nucleotides not matched to a gene: 13. This CDR3 contains 16 residues. The CDR3 nucleotides read TGTGCCAGCAGCCCTTTTGCTGCGGGAGGGCCTAACGAGCAGTACTTC. Translation gives CASSPFAAGGPNEQYF.

The V call is TRBV7-9, the J call TRBJ2-1, with D perhaps matching TRBD2 (5 bases). The CDR3 runs to 15 residues. Trimming left V 5 bases short and J 8 bases short, with 19 bases between. Germline values: CDR1 SEHNR, CDR2 FQNEAQ (reference sequence). DNA for the CDR3: TGTGCCAGCAGCCCCCCGGAGGTTCCGAGGGATGAGCAGTTCTTC. This codes for CASSPPEVPRDEQFF.

CDR3 DNA: TGCGCCAGCAGGACAGGGGGCGTCTCCTACAATGAGCAGTTCTTC. Amino acid sequence: CASRTGGVSYNEQFF. The rearrangement links TRBV5-1 to TRBJ2-1; TRBD1 matches at 10 bases. V trimming: 5 bases; J trimming: 0 bases; junction bases outside the gene matches: 2. Germline CDR1 reads SGHRS; CDR2 reads YFSETQ. The length of the CDR3 is 15 residues.

J is TRBJ1-2 and V is TRBV4-3; 7 bases match TRBD1. The CDR3 sequence is 17 residues long. In germline, CDR1 is LGHNA, CDR2 YSLEER. The J segment lost 4 bases and the V segment lost 1 base, leaving 12 bases of the junction unmatched. In DNA form, the CDR3 reads TGCGCCAGCAGCCAAGCCCCCGGGACAGCTCTTTCCTATGGCTACACCTTC. It encodes CASSQAPGTALSYGYTF.

The rearrangement joins TRBV10-3 to TRBJ1-6; 7 bases fit TRBD1. The V and J ends lost 4 bases and 9 bases, in that order; junction bases with no gene match: 9. Germline V CDR1 and CDR2: ENHRY, SYGVKD. There are 15 residues in the CDR3. The CDR3 bases are TGTGCCATCAGTGCCTACGGGACAGAGATTTCACCCCTCCACTTT. Translation gives CAISAYGTEISPLHF.